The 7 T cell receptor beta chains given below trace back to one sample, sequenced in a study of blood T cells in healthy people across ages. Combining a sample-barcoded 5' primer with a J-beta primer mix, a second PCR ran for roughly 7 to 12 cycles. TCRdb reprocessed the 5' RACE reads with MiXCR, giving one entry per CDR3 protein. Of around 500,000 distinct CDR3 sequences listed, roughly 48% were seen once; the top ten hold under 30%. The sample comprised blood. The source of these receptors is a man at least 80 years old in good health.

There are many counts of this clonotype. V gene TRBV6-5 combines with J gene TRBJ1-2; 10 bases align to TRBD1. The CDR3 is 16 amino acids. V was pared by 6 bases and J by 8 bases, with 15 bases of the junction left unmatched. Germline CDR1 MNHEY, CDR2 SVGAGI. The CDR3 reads CASRRNRDRGSSGYTF. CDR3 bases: TGTGCCAGCAGGAGAAATCGGGACAGGGGTTCTAGCGGCTACACCTTC.

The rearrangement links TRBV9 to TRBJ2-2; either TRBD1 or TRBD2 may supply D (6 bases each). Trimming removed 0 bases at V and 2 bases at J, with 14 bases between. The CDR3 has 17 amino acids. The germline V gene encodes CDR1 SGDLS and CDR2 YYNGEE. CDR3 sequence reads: CASSVGPRGTNTGELFF. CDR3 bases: TGTGCCAGCAGCGTAGGGCCAAGGGGGACTAACACCGGGGAGCTGTTTTTT.

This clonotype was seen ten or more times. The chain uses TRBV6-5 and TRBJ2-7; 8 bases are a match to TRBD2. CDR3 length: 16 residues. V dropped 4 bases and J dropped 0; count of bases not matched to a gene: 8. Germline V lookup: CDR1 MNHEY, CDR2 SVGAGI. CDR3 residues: CASSSPAGGGSYEQYF. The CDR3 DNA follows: TGTGCCAGCAGTTCCCCGGCGGGGGGTGGCTCCTACGAGCAGTACTTC.

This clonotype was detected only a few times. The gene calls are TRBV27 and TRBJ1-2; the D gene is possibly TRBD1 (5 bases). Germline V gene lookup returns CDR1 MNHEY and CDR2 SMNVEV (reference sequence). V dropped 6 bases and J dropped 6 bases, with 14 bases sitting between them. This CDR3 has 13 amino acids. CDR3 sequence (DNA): TGTGCCAGCAGCCAATGGGGGGGGAATGGCTACACCTTC. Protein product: CASSQWGGNGYTF.

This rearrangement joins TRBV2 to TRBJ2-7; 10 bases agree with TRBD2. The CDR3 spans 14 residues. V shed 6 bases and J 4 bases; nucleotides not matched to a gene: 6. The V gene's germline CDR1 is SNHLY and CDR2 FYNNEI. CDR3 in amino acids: CASRKLAGSYEQYF. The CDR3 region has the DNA TGTGCCAGCAGGAAACTAGCGGGATCGTACGAGCAGTACTTC.

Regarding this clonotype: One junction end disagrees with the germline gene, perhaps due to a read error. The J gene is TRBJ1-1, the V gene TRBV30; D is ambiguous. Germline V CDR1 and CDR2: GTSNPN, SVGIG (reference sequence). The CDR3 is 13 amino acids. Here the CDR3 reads CAWTVIRATEAFF. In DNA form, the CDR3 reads TGTGCTTGGACGGTAATAAGAGCCACTGAAGCTTTCTTT.

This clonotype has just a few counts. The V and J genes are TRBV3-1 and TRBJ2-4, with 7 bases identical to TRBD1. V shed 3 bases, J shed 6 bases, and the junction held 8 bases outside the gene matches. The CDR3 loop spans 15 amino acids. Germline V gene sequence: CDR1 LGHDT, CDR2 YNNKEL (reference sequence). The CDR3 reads CASSHRGTDLNIQYF. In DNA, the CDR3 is TGTGCCAGCAGCCATAGGGGGACAGACTTAAACATTCAGTACTTC.